Ten or more counts support the clone carrying this T cell receptor (beta chain). The sample originates from a study of CD8+CD57+ T cells in acquired aplastic anemia. Study at large: Sorted CD4+ and CD8+ cells yielded DNA averaging approximately 3 ug.

Germline assignment: CDR1 LNHDA and CDR2 SQIVND (reference sequence). V lost 6 bases to trimming and J lost 4 bases; unmatched junction nucleotides: 3. CDR3 length: 13 residues. Genomic DNA constituted the template upon which TCR beta VDJ and CDR3 profiling was performed. TCRdb redid the calling of the reads with MiXCR, one entry per CDR3 protein. The sample contains 42,000 or so distinct CDR3 sequences, 65% to 70% of which appear only once. The chain employs TRBV19 and TRBJ1-2, with 9 bases identical to TRBD1. The sequenced sample consisted of sorted CD4+, CD8+, or CD8+CD57+ T cells (not recorded which) from PBMCs. The source of this sequence is a human donor in good health, serving as a control. The DNA of the CDR3 is TGTGCCAGTAGGGACAGGGGCTCCTATGGCTACACCTTC. This sequence encodes CASRDRGSYGYTF. The full variable domain, with the rest looked up from reference TRBV19 and TRBJ1-2, is DGGITQSPKYLFRKEGQNVTLSCEQNLNHDAMYWYRQDPGQGLRLIYYSQIVNDFQKGDIAEGYSVSREKKESFPLTVTSAQKNPTAFYLCASRDRGSYGYTFGSGTRLTVV.